The rows below give T cell receptor beta chains drawn from one sample of a study of CD8 T cells in ankylosing spondylitis. MiXCR, applied by TCRdb to the 5' RACE reads, yields one record per CDR3 protein. The data show about 210,000 distinct CDR3 sequences, about 6.7% seen once. Source material: blood, either unsorted or a sorted T cell fraction (not recorded which). All receptors come from a male donor with ankylosing spondylitis. The CDR3 runs from the conserved cysteine through the conserved F or W. The D gene is left open where the match is weak. A row's size may be missing; if present it is once, few, many or a size class.

v_call: TRBV7-9; clone_size: many; d_call: -; j_call: TRBJ1-5; cdr3_nt: TGTGCCAGCAGCTCCATGGGCAATCAGCCCCAGCATTTT; cdr3_aa: CASSSMGNQPQHF
v_call: TRBV4-3; clone_size: -; d_call: TRBD2; j_call: TRBJ2-5; cdr3_nt: TGCGCCAGCAGCCGCCTACTAGCGGATCAAGAGACCCAGTACTTC; cdr3_aa: CASSRLLADQETQYF
v_call: TRBV7-9; clone_size: many; d_call: -; j_call: TRBJ1-1; cdr3_nt: TGTGCCAGCAGCCCCGGACCCGGGGCTGAAGCTTTCTTT; cdr3_aa: CASSPGPGAEAFF
v_call: TRBV7-6; clone_size: many; d_call: -; j_call: TRBJ2-1; cdr3_nt: TGTGCCAGCTCCGGGGGAGAAGTGGGAGGAAGTAGAGATGAGCAGTTCTTC; cdr3_aa: CASSGGEVGGSRDEQFF
v_call: TRBV12-3/TRBV12-4; clone_size: many; d_call: TRBD2; j_call: TRBJ2-3; cdr3_nt: TGTGCCAGCAGTAACGGACGGGGGGGCCCGACAGATACGCAGTATTTT; cdr3_aa: CASSNGRGGPTDTQYF
v_call: TRBV6-2/TRBV6-3; clone_size: many; d_call: TRBD2; j_call: TRBJ2-2; cdr3_nt: TGTGCCAGCAGTTTGAAGCGGGGGAGCACCGGGGAGCTGTTTTTT; cdr3_aa: CASSLKRGSTGELFF
v_call: TRBV4-1; clone_size: -; d_call: TRBD2; j_call: TRBJ2-3; cdr3_nt: TGCGCCAGCAGCCAAGAATCCGCCAAGCGGGGATACACAGATACGCAGTATTTT; cdr3_aa: CASSQESAKRGYTDTQYF
v_call: TRBV7-6; clone_size: -; d_call: TRBD1; j_call: TRBJ2-5; cdr3_nt: TGTGCCAGCAGCCCACTGGGGCAGGGGGCTCGGGAGACCCAGTACTTC; cdr3_aa: CASSPLGQGARETQYF
v_call: TRBV5-1; clone_size: many; d_call: -; j_call: TRBJ1-1; cdr3_nt: TGCGCCAGCGGCCACCAGGTCACTGAAGCTTTCTTT; cdr3_aa: CASGHQVTEAFF
v_call: TRBV6-1; clone_size: many; d_call: TRBD1; j_call: TRBJ2-1; cdr3_nt: TGTGCCAGCTGGGACAGGGGTATCAATGAGCAGTTCTTC; cdr3_aa: CASWDRGINEQFF
v_call: TRBV9; clone_size: many; d_call: -; j_call: TRBJ2-1; cdr3_nt: TGTGCCAGCAGCCCCCGGACAAACTACAATGAGCAGTTCTTC; cdr3_aa: CASSPRTNYNEQFF
v_call: TRBV5-6; clone_size: many; d_call: -; j_call: TRBJ1-2; cdr3_nt: TGTGCCAGCAGCTTTTGGTCTCATTCGACCTATGGCTACACCTTC; cdr3_aa: CASSFWSHSTYGYTF
v_call: TRBV2; clone_size: -; d_call: -; j_call: TRBJ1-2; cdr3_nt: TGTGCCAGCAGCTCCCCGGGGGCTCACTATGGCTACACCTTC; cdr3_aa: CASSSPGAHYGYTF
v_call: TRBV24-1; clone_size: -; d_call: TRBD1; j_call: TRBJ1-1; cdr3_nt: TGTGCCACCAGTGATTCTCGACAGGGGTACACTGAAGCTTTCTTT; cdr3_aa: CATSDSRQGYTEAFF
v_call: TRBV27; clone_size: many; d_call: TRBD1; j_call: TRBJ1-1; cdr3_nt: TGTGCCAGCAGTACCAGAAAGGGACAGGGGGTGGATGAAGCTTTCTTT; cdr3_aa: CASSTRKGQGVDEAFF
v_call: TRBV14; clone_size: many; d_call: -; j_call: TRBJ2-5; cdr3_nt: TGTGCCAGCAGCCAATTCAAGTTTGAGACCCAGTACTTC; cdr3_aa: CASSQFKFETQYF
v_call: TRBV4-3; clone_size: many; d_call: -; j_call: TRBJ2-7; cdr3_nt: TGCGCCAGCAGCGTGGTCGGTAGCCAAACCTACGAGCAGTACTTC; cdr3_aa: CASSVVGSQTYEQYF
v_call: TRBV7-8; clone_size: many; d_call: -; j_call: TRBJ2-1; cdr3_nt: TGTGCCAGCAGCTTAAGGGTCGACCATAGCTCCTACAATGAGCAGTTCTTC; cdr3_aa: CASSLRVDHSSYNEQFF
v_call: TRBV28; clone_size: -; d_call: -; j_call: TRBJ2-7; cdr3_nt: TGTGCCAGCAGTTTTGGCTTGGTCGGTGTCGAGCAGTACTTC; cdr3_aa: CASSFGLVGVEQYF
v_call: TRBV2; clone_size: many; d_call: TRBD2; j_call: TRBJ2-2; cdr3_nt: TGTGCCAGCAGTGAATCACTAGCGGGGCCCATCGGGGAGCTGTTTTTT; cdr3_aa: CASSESLAGPIGELFF
v_call: TRBV24-1; clone_size: few; d_call: -; j_call: TRBJ2-5; cdr3_nt: TGTGCCACCAGTGACCTTCGGACAGAAGAGACCCAGTACTTC; cdr3_aa: CATSDLRTEETQYF
v_call: TRBV10-1; clone_size: many; d_call: -; j_call: TRBJ2-1; cdr3_nt: TGCGCCAGCAAAGACTCGGCCCTGAGCTCCTACAATGAGCAGTTCTTC; cdr3_aa: CASKDSALSSYNEQFF
v_call: TRBV5-4; clone_size: -; d_call: TRBD2; j_call: TRBJ2-5; cdr3_nt: TGTGCCAGCAGCCTCAGGGGACTAGCGGCTCTAAAAGAGACCCAGTACTTC; cdr3_aa: CASSLRGLAALKETQYF
v_call: TRBV7-9; clone_size: -; d_call: TRBD2; j_call: TRBJ2-1; cdr3_nt: TGTGCCAGCAGCTTATTCCCTAGCGGAACCAATGAGCAGTTTTTC; cdr3_aa: CASSLFPSGTNEQFF
v_call: TRBV19; clone_size: -; d_call: TRBD1; j_call: TRBJ1-5; cdr3_nt: TGTGCCAGTAGTTTTAACAGGGGGCGATTCCAGCCCCAGCATTTT; cdr3_aa: CASSFNRGRFQPQHF
v_call: TRBV12-5; clone_size: many; d_call: -; j_call: TRBJ2-5; cdr3_nt: TGTGCTAGTGGTATAGGAGAGACCCAGTACTTC; cdr3_aa: CASGIGETQYF
v_call: TRBV20-1; clone_size: many; d_call: -; j_call: TRBJ2-5; cdr3_nt: TGCAGTGCTAGAGATCATTTGAGGGGGTCTTCGGAGACCCAGTACTTC; cdr3_aa: CSARDHLRGSSETQYF
v_call: TRBV12-3/TRBV12-4; clone_size: many; d_call: -; j_call: TRBJ1-2; cdr3_nt: TGTGCCAGCAGATCACCCTATGGCTACACCTTC; cdr3_aa: CASRSPYGYTF
v_call: TRBV6-2/TRBV6-3; clone_size: few; d_call: -; j_call: TRBJ1-2; cdr3_nt: TGTGCCAGCAGTTACTCCGACATCGACAATGGCTACACCTTC; cdr3_aa: CASSYSDIDNGYTF
v_call: TRBV24-1; clone_size: many; d_call: -; j_call: TRBJ2-3; cdr3_nt: TGTGCCACCAGTGATTCAAGTCATACGCAGTATTTT; cdr3_aa: CATSDSSHTQYF
v_call: TRBV2; clone_size: many; d_call: -; j_call: TRBJ2-1; cdr3_nt: TGTGCCAGCAGCACACCGCCCCGGGAAGGTGTTAATGAGCAGTTCTTC; cdr3_aa: CASSTPPREGVNEQFF
v_call: TRBV7-9; clone_size: -; d_call: TRBD2; j_call: TRBJ2-5; cdr3_nt: TGTGCCAGCAGCTCACCGGGACTAGATTATTACCAGTACTTC; cdr3_aa: CASSSPGLDYYQYF
v_call: TRBV10-3; clone_size: few; d_call: -; j_call: TRBJ1-1; cdr3_nt: TGTGCCATCAGTGGAAGGGACACCAAAAACACTGAAGCTTTCTTT; cdr3_aa: CAISGRDTKNTEAFF
v_call: TRBV20-1; clone_size: -; d_call: -; j_call: TRBJ1-1; cdr3_nt: TGCAGTGCTAGACGGAGGCCACTGAACACTGAAGCTTTCTTT; cdr3_aa: CSARRRPLNTEAFF
v_call: TRBV9; clone_size: many; d_call: TRBD1; j_call: TRBJ1-1; cdr3_nt: TGTGCCAGCAGCGTCGGGGACAGCCAAGAAGCTTTCTTT; cdr3_aa: CASSVGDSQEAFF
v_call: TRBV2; clone_size: many; d_call: -; j_call: TRBJ2-3; cdr3_nt: TGTGCCAGCACCCTAGAGGATACGCAGTATTTT; cdr3_aa: CASTLEDTQYF
v_call: TRBV11-2; clone_size: -; d_call: TRBD2; j_call: TRBJ2-2; cdr3_nt: TGTGCCAGCAGCTTAAATAAGCGAGCGGGAGGGCCAGGGACCGGGGAGCTGTTTTTT; cdr3_aa: CASSLNKRAGGPGTGELFF
v_call: TRBV2; clone_size: -; d_call: -; j_call: TRBJ2-3; cdr3_nt: TGTGCCAGCAGTGAAATGACAGACACTAGCACAGATACGCAGTATTTT; cdr3_aa: CASSEMTDTSTDTQYF
v_call: TRBV7-8; clone_size: -; d_call: -; j_call: TRBJ1-2; cdr3_nt: TGTGCCAGCAGCTTAGGAGTCCCTGGGGGCGCCGAGTACTATGGCTACACCTTC; cdr3_aa: CASSLGVPGGAEYYGYTF
v_call: TRBV9; clone_size: few; d_call: TRBD2; j_call: TRBJ2-1; cdr3_nt: TGTGCCAGCAGCCCAGGCAGGTTAGCGGGGGGGACGAGCTCCTACAATGAGCAGTTCTTC; cdr3_aa: CASSPGRLAGGTSSYNEQFF
v_call: TRBV12-3/TRBV12-4; clone_size: many; d_call: -; j_call: TRBJ2-7; cdr3_nt: TGTGCCAGCAGTTTTTCTGACAGACTAGGCTACGAGCAGTACTTC; cdr3_aa: CASSFSDRLGYEQYF
v_call: TRBV19; clone_size: few; d_call: TRBD2; j_call: TRBJ2-7; cdr3_nt: TGTGCCAGTAGTATAGACCTCCCTAGCGGAGCCTACGAGCAGTACTTC; cdr3_aa: CASSIDLPSGAYEQYF
v_call: TRBV5-5; clone_size: -; d_call: -; j_call: TRBJ1-4; cdr3_nt: TGTGCCAGCAGCTTGGCCGGGATTAATGAAAAACTGTTTTTT; cdr3_aa: CASSLAGINEKLFF